These 3 T cell receptor beta chains came from one sample sequenced in a study of blood T cell repertoires in COVID-19. Profiling relied on immunoSEQ multiplex PCR, and the TCRdb table lists in-frame clones only, not all of them. The sample carries 200,000 to 250,000 clones, roughly 84% recorded once. Sequencing input: peripheral blood. The receptors stem from a woman between 45 and 65 years old with acute or convalescent COVID-19.

V is TRBV24-1 and J is TRBJ2-5; the D gene is possibly TRBD1 (6 bases). CDR3 length: 14 residues. Trimming removed 4 bases at V and 1 base at J, with 9 bases between. From germline, CDR1 is KGHDR and CDR2 SFDVKD. The CDR3 sequence is CATSESGAQETQYF. The CDR3, as DNA: TGTGCCACCAGTGAGTCAGGGGCCCAAGAGACCCAGTACTTC.

This clone turned up a few times. The V and J genes are TRBV30 and TRBJ1-4, with a tentative D call TRBD1 (6 bases). The CDR3 covers 13 residues. Germline V gives CDR1 GTSNPN, CDR2 SVGIG (reference sequence). Between the trimmed V and J ends, which lost 2 bases and 7 bases, there was a span of 11 bases. CDR3 region: CAWSPRGAEKLFF. The CDR3, as DNA: TGTGCCTGGAGTCCTCGGGGGGCTGAAAAACTGTTTTTT.

J is TRBJ1-2 and V is TRBV12-3 or TRBV12-4, with TRBD1 identical over 10 bases. The V and J ends lost 8 bases and 7 bases, in that order; junction bases with no gene match: 4. CDR3 size: 12 residues. The CDR3 nucleotides read TGTGCCAGCGGGACAGGGGAGGGTGGCTACACCTTC. It translates to CASGTGEGGYTF.